Sequencing of this TCR beta chain was carried out in a study of PD-1 blockade in classical Hodgkin lymphoma. Germline CDR1 KGHSH, CDR2 LQKENI. The CDR3 is made up of 18 amino acids. V was clipped by 6 bases and J by 4 bases, with 25 bases between them. Turning to this clone: Its matching antigen is unknown.

The method was immunoSEQ multiplex PCR; TCRdb's version includes in-frame clones alone and lacks a portion of them. The table lists under 15,000 clones, over 75% of them singletons, with roughly 25% in the top ten. Every one of the patients relapsed after autologous stem cell transplantation (brentuximab vedotin exposure was variable). Study-wide results and caveats: Diminished baseline TCR diversity has been reported in newly diagnosed patients relative to healthy donors. Repertoire difference causes, possibly disease activity or prior therapy, remain undefined. Complete responders possessed baseline diversity comparable to newly diagnosed patients. By C4D1, CD4+ diversity increased significantly, especially in complete responders.

The receptor comes from a human donor with classical Hodgkin lymphoma. The sample was peripheral blood mononuclear cells (PBMCs), taken at baseline. V is TRBV18 and J is TRBJ2-1; D is unresolved. Here the CDR3 DNA reads TGTGCCAGCTCTGACCACCCCGGTAATCAAATCTTATACAATGAGCAGTTCTTC. Its translation: CASSDHPGNQILYNEQFF. Together with reference TRBV18 and TRBJ2-1, the CDR3 gives the full variable domain: NAGVMQNPRHLVRRRGQEARLRCSPMKGHSHVYWYRQLPEEGLKFMVYLQKENIIDESGMPKERFSAEFPKEGPSILRIQQVVRGDSAAYFCASSDHPGNQILYNEQFFGPGTRLTVL.